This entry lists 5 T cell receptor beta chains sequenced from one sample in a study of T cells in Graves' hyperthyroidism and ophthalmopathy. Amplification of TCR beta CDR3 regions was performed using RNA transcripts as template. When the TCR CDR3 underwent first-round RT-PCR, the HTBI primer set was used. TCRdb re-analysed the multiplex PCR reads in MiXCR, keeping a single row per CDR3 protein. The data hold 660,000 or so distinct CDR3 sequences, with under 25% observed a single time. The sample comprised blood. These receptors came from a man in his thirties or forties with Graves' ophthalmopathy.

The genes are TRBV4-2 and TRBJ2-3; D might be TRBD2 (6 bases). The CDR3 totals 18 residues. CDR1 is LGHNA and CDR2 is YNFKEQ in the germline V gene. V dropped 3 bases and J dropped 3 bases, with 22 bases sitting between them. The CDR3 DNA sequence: TGTGCCAGCAGCCACGAAACGATAGCGGCCGTGTTTACAGATACGCAGTATTTT. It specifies CASSHETIAAVFTDTQYF.

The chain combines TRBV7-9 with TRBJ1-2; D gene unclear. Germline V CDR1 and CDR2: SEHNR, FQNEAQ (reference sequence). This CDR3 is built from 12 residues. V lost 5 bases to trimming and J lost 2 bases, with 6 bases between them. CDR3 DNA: TGTGCCAGCAGCCCTATGAACTATGGCTACACCTTC. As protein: CASSPMNYGYTF.

DNA of the CDR3: TGTGCCTGGAGTGAACCGGTCTCCTACGAGCAGTACTTC. Amino acid sequence: CAWSEPVSYEQYF. The chain has TRBV30 and TRBJ2-7, with unresolved D. V was cut by 1 base and J by 0 bases, with 7 bases left in between. The germline gives CDR1 GTSNPN, CDR2 SVGIG (reference sequence). This CDR3 is 13 amino acids long. Full variable domain (outside the CDR3, taken from reference TRBV30 and TRBJ2-7): SQTIHQWPATLVQPVGSPLSLECTVEGTSNPNLYWYRQAAGRGLQLLFYSVGIGQISSEVPQNLSASRPQDRQFILSSKKLLLSDSGFYLCAWSEPVSYEQYFGPGTRLTVT.

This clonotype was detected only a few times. CDR3 sequence (DNA): TGTGCCAGCAGCGTAGGGGGGGGCGACTCCTACGAGCAGTACTTC. Translating it yields CASSVGGGDSYEQYF. V is TRBV9 and J is TRBJ2-7; weak D call: TRBD2 (7 bases). V lost 0 bases, J lost 0 bases, and 10 bases lay in between. This CDR3 is 15 amino acids long. Looked up from germline, CDR1 is SGDLS and CDR2 is YYNGEE.

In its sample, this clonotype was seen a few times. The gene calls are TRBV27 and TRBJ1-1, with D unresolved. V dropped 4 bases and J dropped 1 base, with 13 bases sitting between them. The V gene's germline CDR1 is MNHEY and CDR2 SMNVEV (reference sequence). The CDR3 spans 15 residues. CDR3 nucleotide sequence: TGTGCCAGCAGTTCCTTCTATGAGGGGAACACTGAAGCTTTCTTT. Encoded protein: CASSSFYEGNTEAFF.